The entry below gives a single TCR beta chain sequence along with its context. Its cognate antigen is unknown. The sample belongs to a study of cytotoxic CD8 clonotypes in ibrutinib-treated CLL. Study-level findings and limits: Sustained-remission patients were sampled at one set of times and progressing patients at different ones. Clonality went up at ibrutinib response and then declined back toward baseline at progression.

Trimming cost V 0 bases and J 9 bases; bases outside gene matches: 9. From germline, CDR1 is SQVTM and CDR2 ANQGSEA. This CDR3 contains 14 residues. Some clones are missing from TCRdb's copy, which holds only in-frame ones; the method was immunoSEQ multiplex PCR. This sample has roughly 130,000 clones, with less than 95% found just once. J is TRBJ2-7 and V is TRBV29-1, with 9 bases lining up with TRBD1. The TCR comes from a human donor with chronic lymphocytic leukemia. The starting material was PBMCs, obtained after 12 months of ibrutinib treatment. The CDR3 protein is CSVEDTRGGQGQYF. The DNA for the CDR3 is TGCAGCGTTGAAGACACGAGGGGGGGACAGGGGCAGTACTTC.